This T cell receptor (beta chain) was identified during a study of blood T cell repertoires in COVID-19. At the level of the study: Collection of acute and convalescent COVID-19 samples took place in the United States, Italy and Spain. T cells, B-cell-depleted T cells, or PBMCs provided the cDNA or gDNA that served as material.

Per the original data handling: Estimates of nucleated cell counts were drawn from the amplification of reference gene primers. Clones were read by immunoSEQ multiplex PCR, and TCRdb kept only the in-frame ones, dropping some. V and J calls plus clone size are reproduced from that table; the DNA served to infer D and trimming. The top ten clones hold roughly 19% of a sample with some 180,000 clones, around 82% of them seen once. This CDR3 is built from 15 residues. V lost 2 bases, J lost 5 bases, and 5 bases stayed unmatched. The germline V gene has CDR1 MNHEY and CDR2 SVGAGI. This clone has only a few counts.

The receptor was isolated from a woman in her seventies who had recovered from COVID-19. Sequences were obtained from peripheral blood. The genes are TRBV6-5 and TRBJ2-3; the match to TRBD2 covers 9 bases. The CDR3 loop reads CASSYVAGGEDTQYF. The CDR3 DNA sequence: TGTGCCAGCAGTTACGTGGCGGGAGGGGAAGATACGCAGTATTTT.